These 18 T cell receptor beta chains share one sample of origin, sequenced in a study of blood T cell repertoires in COVID-19. Sequenced by immunoSEQ multiplex PCR; TCRdb stores in-frame clones only, minus some. The data contain 78,000 or so clones, roughly 80% of them singletons. The sequencing input was peripheral blood. These receptors all stem from a woman aged 55-69 years with acute or convalescent COVID-19.

This clone has more than one count but fewer than ten. The chain is built from TRBV4-1 and TRBJ2-3; D unclear. The ends were cut back, 1 base at V and 6 bases at J, with 17 bases in the middle. The CDR3 runs to 16 residues. Germline values: CDR1 MGHRA, CDR2 YSYEKL. DNA for the CDR3: TGCGCCAGCAGCCAAGTAGAGCGCGGTTCAGAGGATACGCAGTATTTT. Its protein is CASSQVERGSEDTQYF.

The rearrangement links TRBV19 to TRBJ2-5, with TRBD1 matching over 7 bases. This CDR3 spans 13 amino acids. The ends lost 5 bases at V and 4 bases at J; junction bases unmatched: 4. Germline CDR1 is LNHDA and CDR2 is SQIVND (reference sequence). The CDR3 DNA follows: TGTGCCAGTAGTGCCAACAGGGGAGAGACCCAGTACTTC. This translates into CASSANRGETQYF.

CDR3 in amino acids: CASSVKQSTDTQYF. The CDR3 DNA reads as TGTGCCAGCAGCGTAAAGCAAAGCACAGATACGCAGTATTTT. The chain carries TRBV9 and TRBJ2-3; D ambiguous. The germline V gene has CDR1 SGDLS and CDR2 YYNGEE. Trimming took 1 base from V and 0 from J, leaving 6 bases between them. The CDR3 totals 14 residues.

This clone was observed a few times. This chain joins TRBV5-1 and TRBJ1-3; 9 bases are a match to TRBD1. CDR1 and CDR2 from the germline V gene are SGHRS and YFSETQ. The V gene end was trimmed by 4 bases and the J gene end by 7 bases; junction bases not matched to a gene: 9. This CDR3 contains 15 residues. The CDR3: CASSDGGQGWNTIYF. DNA for the CDR3: TGCGCCAGCAGCGATGGGGGACAGGGATGGAACACCATATATTTT.

In its sample, this clone was seen once. The chain uses TRBV19 and TRBJ1-2; TRBD1 is a possible D gene (5 bases). This CDR3 is 14 amino acids long. Germline lookup yields CDR1 LNHDA and CDR2 SQIVND (reference sequence). V shed 0 bases and J shed 8 bases, with 13 bases lying between them. The CDR3 loop reads CASSIEGGTVGYTF. The CDR3 nucleotides are TGTGCCAGTAGTATAGAGGGGGGTACGGTCGGCTACACCTTC.

This chain uses TRBV18 with TRBJ1-1; TRBD1 agrees at 8 bases. This CDR3 region has 15 residues. J was trimmed by 4 bases and V by 3 bases; bases with no gene match: 7. Germline values: CDR1 KGHSH, CDR2 LQKENI. CDR3 loop: CASSPPTGAATEAFF. DNA for the CDR3: TGTGCCAGCTCACCTCCGACAGGGGCGGCCACTGAAGCTTTCTTT.

The CDR3 nucleotides are TGTGCCAGCAGCTTAACCCAACAGGGCCATAATGAAAAACTGTTTTTT. Protein: CASSLTQQGHNEKLFF. V is TRBV5-6 and J is TRBJ1-4; possibly TRBD1 for D (6 bases). The CDR3 sequence is 16 residues long. V was pared by 2 bases and J by 4 bases, with 15 bases between. Germline V gene data show CDR1 as SGHDT and CDR2 as YYEEEE. Supplemented by reference TRBV5-6 and TRBJ1-4, the full variable domain reads DAGVTQSPTHLIKTRGQQVTLRCSPKSGHDTVSWYQQALGQGPQFIFQYYEEEERQRGNFPDRFSGHQFPNYSSELNVNALLLGDSALYLCASSLTQQGHNEKLFFGSGTQLSVL.

This clone was seen a few times. The chain employs TRBV6-5 and TRBJ1-1; possibly TRBD1 for D (6 bases). This CDR3 is 16 amino acids long. Germline CDR1 reads MNHEY; CDR2 reads SVGAGI. The V end lost 0 bases, the J end lost 4 bases, and 15 bases lay between the germline ends. CDR3 coding DNA: TGTGCCAGCAGTTACTCGTTTGGGGGGGCGAGCACTGAAGCTTTCTTT. It translates to CASSYSFGGASTEAFF.

This CDR3 is CASSRTTLNTEAFF. DNA of the CDR3: TGTGCCAGCAGCCGGACAACACTGAACACTGAAGCTTTCTTT. The J gene is TRBJ1-1, the V gene TRBV14; a possible D gene is TRBD1 (5 bases). CDR1 and CDR2 (germline): SGHDN, FVKESK. The CDR3 extends over 14 amino acids. Trimming cost V 4 bases and J 0 bases, with 9 bases left between them.

The genes are TRBV24-1 and TRBJ2-1; 7 nucleotides agree with TRBD1. After removal of 3 bases from V and 1 base from J, the junction contained 5 bases not matched to a gene. Germline CDR1 reads KGHDR; CDR2 reads SFDVKD. The CDR3 covers 16 residues. The CDR3 spells CATSDDRVESYNEQFF. CDR3 coding DNA: TGTGCCACCAGTGATGACAGGGTAGAATCCTACAATGAGCAGTTCTTC.

The V and J genes are TRBV2 and TRBJ1-6; TRBD1 might be the D (6 bases). The V gene lost 7 bases and the J gene lost 7 bases, with 20 bases spanning the gap. The CDR3 has 16 amino acids. Per the germline V gene, CDR1 is SNHLY and CDR2 is FYNNEI. In DNA form, the CDR3 reads TGTGCCAGCACTTTGGGATCCACAGGGATCAATTCACCCCTCCACTTT. Translating it yields CASTLGSTGINSPLHF.

This chain connects TRBV30 to TRBJ1-5; 7 bases agree with TRBD1. The CDR3 loop spans 14 amino acids. Germline V gene data show CDR1 as GTSNPN and CDR2 as SVGIG (reference sequence). V was pared by 4 bases and J by 7 bases, with 10 bases of the junction left unmatched. CDR3 in DNA: TGTGCCTGGACTAGGGGGCGTTCGACGCAGCCCCAGCATTTT. Translated, it gives CAWTRGRSTQPQHF.

This clone showed up just a few times. The rearrangement uses TRBV5-1 and TRBJ1-3, with D possibly TRBD1 on 6 matching bases. Germline V CDR1 and CDR2: SGHRS, YFSETQ. Trimming removed 4 bases from V and 1 base from J, with 15 bases in between. This CDR3 has 16 residues. The CDR3 DNA sequence: TGCGCCAGCAGCACAGGGACCTTGTATTCTGGAAACACCATATATTTT. Its protein is CASSTGTLYSGNTIYF. Using reference TRBV5-1 and TRBJ1-3 for the parts outside the CDR3, the full variable domain is KAGVTQTPRYLIKTRGQQVTLSCSPISGHRSVSWYQQTPGQGLQFLFEYFSETQRNKGNFPGRFSGRQFSNSRSEMNVSTLELGDSALYLCASSTGTLYSGNTIYFGEGSWLTVV.

The chain links TRBV5-6 to TRBJ2-7; D remains unclear. The ends were cut back, 3 bases at V and 5 bases at J, with 6 bases in the middle. This CDR3 has 11 residues. The germline V gene has CDR1 SGHDT and CDR2 YYEEEE. CDR3 protein: CASSSVDEQYF. DNA of the CDR3: TGTGCCAGCAGCTCAGTGGACGAGCAGTACTTC.

The rearrangement joins TRBV9 to TRBJ1-3; D is ambiguous. The CDR3 spans 11 residues. The germline V gene encodes CDR1 SGDLS and CDR2 YYNGEE. The ends were cut back, 2 bases at V and 7 bases at J, with 4 bases in the middle. This CDR3 is CASSVGNTIYF. In DNA form, the CDR3 reads TGTGCCAGCAGCGTGGGCAACACCATATATTTT.

This chain joins TRBV25-1 and TRBJ2-4, with 9 positions matching TRBD1. The germline V gene encodes CDR1 MGHDK and CDR2 SYGVNS. The CDR3 runs 16 residues. V dropped 4 bases and J dropped 0; count of bases not matched to a gene: 4. CDR3 region: CASSGTGELAKNIQYF. The CDR3 DNA reads TGTGCCAGCAGTGGGACAGGGGAATTAGCCAAAAACATTCAGTACTTC.

Comment on this clone: Distinct nucleotide sequences in the sample also encode this CDR3. The V and J genes are TRBV18 and TRBJ1-3, with 7 nucleotides matching TRBD1. The CDR3 runs to 16 residues. V lost 0 bases and J lost 2; bases outside the gene matches: 4. CDR1 and CDR2 (germline): KGHSH, LQKENI. The CDR3 is CASSPPNDRAGNTIYF. Here the CDR3 DNA reads TGTGCCAGCTCACCACCGAATGACAGGGCTGGAAACACCATATATTTT.

This chain connects TRBV4-1 to TRBJ1-6; possibly TRBD1 for D (6 bases). V lost 4 bases and J lost 7, with 11 bases in between. The CDR3 length is 14 residues. Germline V gives CDR1 MGHRA, CDR2 YSYEKL. The CDR3 DNA reads as TGCGCCAGCAGCCGAGGACAGATCAATTCACCCCTCCACTTT. Its translation is CASSRGQINSPLHF.